Listed below are T cell receptor beta chains from one sample, sequenced in a study of blood T cells in healthy people across ages. TCRdb independently ran MiXCR on the 5' RACE reads; one entry per CDR3 protein. Of roughly 930,000 distinct CDR3 sequences in the sample, around 49% are singletons; the top ten hold 13%. Sequenced material: blood. These receptors were collected from a man younger than 40 in good health. CDR3s include the opening cysteine and the closing phenylalanine or tryptophan. Each record gives: J gene, V gene, CDR3 protein.

TRBJ1-4 | TRBV6-2/TRBV6-3 | CASSTGGRKLFF
TRBJ2-7 | TRBV7-2 | CASSYFSGTVYEQYF
TRBJ2-7 | TRBV20-1 | CSARDNGRTYEQYF
TRBJ2-1 | TRBV25-1 | CASTLTGQGAVGLTYNEQFF
TRBJ2-3 | TRBV27 | CASSHGGLDRITQYF
TRBJ1-5 | TRBV7-9 | CASREQRLNQPQHF
TRBJ2-7 | TRBV6-1 | CASRGGILSYEQYF
TRBJ2-1 | TRBV7-9 | CASSSGLAGGPYPYNEQFF
TRBJ2-1 | TRBV15 | CATGRDRGNEQFF
TRBJ2-3 | TRBV12-3/TRBV12-4 | CASRQGVAADTQYF
TRBJ1-5 | TRBV20-1 | CSARDYNGPGDQPQHF
TRBJ2-7 | TRBV15 | CATSRDNNREQYF
TRBJ2-2 | TRBV29-1 | CSVSRTNTGELFF